This record covers a single T cell receptor (beta chain). The table came from immunoSEQ multiplex PCR; TCRdb's copy has only in-frame clones and leaves some out. The sample has hundreds of thousands of clones; over 80% are singletons. The sample comes from a study of blood T cell repertoires in COVID-19. Study-wide context: Samples of COVID-19 (acute and convalescent) were obtained from the United States, Italy and Spain. T cells, B-cell-depleted T cells, or PBMCs supplied cDNA or gDNA.

Participant ages covered roughly 18 to 89 years across some 25 US areas. Clinical history reported by participants formed the basis on which cohorts were assigned. CDR3 length: 16 residues. The J segment lost 4 bases and the V segment lost 8 bases, leaving 17 bases of the junction unmatched. Germline CDR1 MDHEN, CDR2 SYDVKM. The material sequenced was PBMCs or T cells enriched from blood (not recorded which). The chain uses TRBV28 and TRBJ2-7; 7 bases map to TRBD2. The receptor was derived from a woman under 40 with acute COVID-19. Here the CDR3 reads CASGSKGTTQGYEQYF. The CDR3, as DNA: TGTGCCAGCGGATCAAAAGGGACTACCCAGGGATACGAGCAGTACTTC.